This T cell receptor (beta chain) was found in a study of blood T cell repertoires in COVID-19. In this sample, this clone turned up once. Other nucleotide sequences from this sample produce the same CDR3. Germline-derived CDR1 and CDR2 are SGHTA and FQGNSA. The CDR3 has 14 residues. Deletions cut 6 bases from V and 0 bases from J, with 8 bases between. TCRdb's table, derived via immunoSEQ multiplex PCR, lists solely in-frame clones and lacks some. In the table there are about 150,000 clones, roughly 83% of which are singletons. The source is a woman in her sixties or seventies with COVID-19, enrolled during active disease. The specimen sequenced was peripheral blood. The chain employs TRBV7-2 and TRBJ2-2; tentative D call: TRBD2 (6 bases). As DNA, the CDR3 is TGTGCCAGCAGGTCGGGAGCGAACACCGGGGAGCTGTTTTTT. Its protein is CASRSGANTGELFF. The whole variable domain, filled in from reference TRBV7-2 and TRBJ2-2, reads GAGVSQSPSNKVTEKGKDVELRCDPISGHTALYWYRQSLGQGLEFLIYFQGNSAPDKSGLPSDRFSAERTGGSVSTLTIQRTQQEDSAVYLCASRSGANTGELFFGEGSRLTVL.